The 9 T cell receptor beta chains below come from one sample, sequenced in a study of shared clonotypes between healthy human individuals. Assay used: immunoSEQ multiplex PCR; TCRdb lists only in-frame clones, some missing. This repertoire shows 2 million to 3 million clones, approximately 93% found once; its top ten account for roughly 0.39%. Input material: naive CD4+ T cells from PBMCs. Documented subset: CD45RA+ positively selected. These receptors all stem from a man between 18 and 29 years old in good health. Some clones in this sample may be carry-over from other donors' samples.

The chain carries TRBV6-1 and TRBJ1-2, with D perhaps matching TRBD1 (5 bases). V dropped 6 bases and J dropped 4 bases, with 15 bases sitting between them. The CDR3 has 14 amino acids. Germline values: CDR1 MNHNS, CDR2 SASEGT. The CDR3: CASRRQGTGYGYTF. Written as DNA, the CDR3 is TGTGCCAGCAGACGCCAGGGTACTGGCTATGGCTACACCTTC.

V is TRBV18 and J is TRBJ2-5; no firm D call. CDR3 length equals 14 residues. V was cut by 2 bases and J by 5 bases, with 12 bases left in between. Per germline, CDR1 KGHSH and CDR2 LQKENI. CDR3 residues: CASSPASQGETQYF. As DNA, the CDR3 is TGTGCCAGCTCACCAGCGTCGCAAGGGGAGACCCAGTACTTC.

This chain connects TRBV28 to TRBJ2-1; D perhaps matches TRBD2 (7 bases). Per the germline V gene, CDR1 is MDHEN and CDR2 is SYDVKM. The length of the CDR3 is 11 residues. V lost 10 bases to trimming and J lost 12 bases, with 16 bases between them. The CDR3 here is CAIFRGGGQFF. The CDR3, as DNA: TGTGCCATCTTCAGGGGCGGGGGGCAGTTCTTC.

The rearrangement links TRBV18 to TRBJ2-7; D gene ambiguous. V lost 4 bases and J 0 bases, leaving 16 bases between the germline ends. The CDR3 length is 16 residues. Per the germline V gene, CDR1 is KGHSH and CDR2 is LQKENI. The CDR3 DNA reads TGTGCCAGCTCACAGGGCATACAAGGGTACTCCTACGAGCAGTACTTC. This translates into CASSQGIQGYSYEQYF.

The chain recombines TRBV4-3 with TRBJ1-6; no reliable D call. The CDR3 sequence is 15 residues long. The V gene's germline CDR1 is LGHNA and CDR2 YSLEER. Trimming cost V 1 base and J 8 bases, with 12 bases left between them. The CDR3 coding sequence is TGCGCCAGCAGCCAAGGAAAACAAGGCCATTCACCCCTCCACTTT. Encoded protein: CASSQGKQGHSPLHF.

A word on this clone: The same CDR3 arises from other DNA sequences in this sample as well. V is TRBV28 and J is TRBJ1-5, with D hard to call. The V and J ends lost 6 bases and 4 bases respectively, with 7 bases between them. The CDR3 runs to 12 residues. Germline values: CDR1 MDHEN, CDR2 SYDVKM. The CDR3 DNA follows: TGTGCCAGCAGCCCTTCGAATCAGCCCCAGCATTTT. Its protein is CASSPSNQPQHF.

The CDR3 coding sequence is TGCGCCAGTGGGGACAGGGGGCTTGTCGATACGCAGTATTTT. Residues: CASGDRGLVDTQYF. The V call is TRBV4-1, the J call TRBJ2-3, with 12 bases fitting TRBD1. The V gene's germline CDR1 is MGHRA and CDR2 YSYEKL. Trimming took 9 bases from V and 6 from J; bases not matched to a gene: 7. This CDR3 is built from 14 residues.

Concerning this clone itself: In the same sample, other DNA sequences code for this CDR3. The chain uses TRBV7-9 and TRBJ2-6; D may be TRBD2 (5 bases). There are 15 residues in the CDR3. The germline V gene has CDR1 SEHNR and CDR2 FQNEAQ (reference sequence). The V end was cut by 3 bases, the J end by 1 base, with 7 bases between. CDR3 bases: TGTGCCAGCAGCTTGAGGGCATCTGGGGCCAACGTCCTGACTTTC. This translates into CASSLRASGANVLTF.

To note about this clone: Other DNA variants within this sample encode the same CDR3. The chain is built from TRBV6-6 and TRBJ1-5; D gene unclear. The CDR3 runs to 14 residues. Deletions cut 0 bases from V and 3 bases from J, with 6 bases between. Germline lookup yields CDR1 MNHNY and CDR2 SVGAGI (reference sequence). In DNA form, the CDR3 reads TGTGCCAGCAGTTACTCGGGGTACAATCAGCCCCAGCATTTT. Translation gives CASSYSGYNQPQHF.